A selection of T cell receptor beta chains follows, all from one sample in a study of T cell repertoires in cytomegalovirus infection. TCRdb fed the reads into MiXCR, producing one record per CDR3 protein. This sample has 900,000 to 950,000 distinct CDR3 sequences, with around a third found just once. Their antigen targets remain unknown. Source: cultured CD8+ T cells from PBMCs, taken from culture after CMV antigen stimulation. Receptor source: a human donor in good health (CMV status not recorded). Some clones in this sample may be carry-over from other donors' samples. Both conserved end residues are part of each CDR3. A D gene is named only where the DNA matches it firmly. The size entry is marked missing in some rows and otherwise reads once, few, many or a size class.

v_gene	j_gene	d_gene	abundance	CDR3nt	CDR3aa
TRBV18	TRBJ2-3	NA	NA	TGTGCCAGCTCACCACGGGGTCATACCTTGGGCACAGATACGCAGTATTTT	CASSPRGHTLGTDTQYF
TRBV5-3	TRBJ2-2	TRBD2	NA	TGTGCCAGCAGCTTTCCGGGGGGTTCGAACACCGGGGAGCTGTTTTTT	CASSFPGGSNTGELFF
TRBV10-3	TRBJ1-2	NA	NA	TGTGCCATCAGTCATTTGGCCCCGGCCGGCAACGTCTATGGCTACACCTTC	CAISHLAPAGNVYGYTF
TRBV9	TRBJ1-3	NA	NA	TGTGCCAGCAGTACGCCAACCGCCGTCGGGGATGGCTCTGGAAACACCATATATTTT	CASSTPTAVGDGSGNTIYF
TRBV11-1	TRBJ2-5	TRBD1	once	TGTGCCAGCAGCTTAGGGACACAGGGGCTAGGAGAGACCCAGTACTTC	CASSLGTQGLGETQYF
TRBV4-1	TRBJ1-3	NA	NA	TGCGCCAGCAGCCAAGATGCCTTATCTGGAAACACCATATATTTT	CASSQDALSGNTIYF
TRBV20-1	TRBJ1-4	NA	few	TGCAGTGCTAGAGAAAATTCAGGGAATGAAAAACTGTTTTTT	CSARENSGNEKLFF
TRBV7-2	TRBJ1-6	NA	many	TGTGCCAGCAGCTTCGTGGCGGGACGCACCGGGAATTCACCCCTCCACTTT	CASSFVAGRTGNSPLHF
TRBV27	TRBJ2-7	NA	NA	TGTGCCAGCAGTGCAGGGTGGGAGCAGTACTTC	CASSAGWEQYF
TRBV6-1	TRBJ2-1	TRBD2	few	TGTGCCAGCAGTGAAGTGGGGGGGGGGTCCTACAATGAGCAGTTCTTC	CASSEVGGGSYNEQFF
TRBV7-7	TRBJ2-5	NA	NA	TGTGCTAGCAGCTTAGGGCCCACGGGGGTCCAAGAGACCCAGTACTTC	CASSLGPTGVQETQYF
TRBV3-1	TRBJ1-2	NA	NA	TGTGCCAGCAGCCAAACCGGGACAACCTCTAACTATGGCTACACCTTC	CASSQTGTTSNYGYTF
TRBV7-9	TRBJ2-1	NA	few	TGTGCCAGCAGCTTAGTCGGGGGCGAGACTCACAATGAGCAGTTCTTC	CASSLVGGETHNEQFF
TRBV4-1	TRBJ2-1	NA	NA	TGCGCCAGCAGAGACGGAGGTTACAATGAGCAGTTCTTC	CASRDGGYNEQFF
TRBV7-9	TRBJ1-2	NA	NA	TGTGCCAGCAGCTTCCGTGGGGCGGGCTATGGCTACACCTTC	CASSFRGAGYGYTF
TRBV5-6	TRBJ1-1	NA	few	TGTGCCAGCAGCTCGGACTGGGGGATGAACACTGAAGCTTTCTTT	CASSSDWGMNTEAFF
TRBV27	TRBJ1-5	NA	NA	TGTGCCAACAGTTTATTGGGGAATCAGCCCCAGCATTTT	CANSLLGNQPQHF
TRBV10-3	TRBJ1-1	NA	NA	TGTGCCATCAGTGGTGGCACTGAAGCTTTCTTT	CAISGGTEAFF
TRBV19	TRBJ1-4	TRBD1	NA	TGTGCCAGTAGTGACGGGACAGGTAGCCGGGACGAACTGTTTTTT	CASSDGTGSRDELFF
TRBV6-5	TRBJ2-6	NA	many	TGTGCCAGCAGTTACTCAGGCGGGGCTGGGGGAATATCAAACGTCCTGACTTTC	CASSYSGGAGGISNVLTF
TRBV6-1	TRBJ1-2	TRBD1	few	TGTGCCAGCAGCCCTGGACAGGGGGCTTCCCCCAATGGCTACACCTTC	CASSPGQGASPNGYTF
TRBV5-1	TRBJ1-4	NA	NA	TGCGCCAGCAGCTTGAGGAGTCCACCGGGACTGAAGAATGAAAAACTGTTTTTT	CASSLRSPPGLKNEKLFF
TRBV7-6	TRBJ1-1	NA	few	TGTGCCAGCAGTGAGGGAGGCGGTTTGGACACTGAAGCTTTCTTT	CASSEGGGLDTEAFF
TRBV9	TRBJ2-1	TRBD2	NA	TGTGCCAGCAGCGTAGAACGGGGGGAAGATGAGCAGTTCTTC	CASSVERGEDEQFF
TRBV24-1	TRBJ1-2	NA	few	TGTGCCACCAGTGACACCCGCGGGGGGACTAACTATGGCTACACCTTC	CATSDTRGGTNYGYTF
TRBV6-2/TRBV6-3	TRBJ2-1	TRBD2	few	TGTGCCAGCAGTTATTCCCAGCGGGGAGACTACAATGAGCAGTTCTTC	CASSYSQRGDYNEQFF
TRBV18	TRBJ2-7	TRBD1	NA	TGTGCCAGCTCACCCACGGGACAGCCTTTCTACGAGCAGTACTTC	CASSPTGQPFYEQYF
TRBV29-1	TRBJ1-1	NA	few	TGCAGCGTTGAGGCAGGAGAGGTCGTCGCTGAAGCTTTCTTT	CSVEAGEVVAEAFF
TRBV14	TRBJ2-1	TRBD2	NA	TGTGCCAGCAGCCTGGGACTAGCGGGGGACGGGGATGAGCAGTTCTTC	CASSLGLAGDGDEQFF
TRBV24-1	TRBJ2-3	NA	few	TGTGCCACCAGCGAGACCAGGGACATCGGAGATACGCAGTATTTT	CATSETRDIGDTQYF
TRBV6-2/TRBV6-3	TRBJ1-1	NA	few	TGTGCCAGCACCCTATGGAACACTGAAGCTTTCTTT	CASTLWNTEAFF
TRBV7-3	TRBJ2-2	TRBD2	NA	TGTGCCAGCAGCTGGACTAGCGGGGGCCTGGAGGAGGAGCTGTTTTTT	CASSWTSGGLEEELFF
TRBV6-5	TRBJ1-4	NA	many	TGTGCCAGCAGTTACTCAAGTGTTGGTAATGAAAAACTGTTTTTT	CASSYSSVGNEKLFF
TRBV7-6	TRBJ2-3	NA	many	TGTGCCAGCAGCCCCTATCGAGTAGGGCGACTTACTAGCACAGATACGCAGTATTTT	CASSPYRVGRLTSTDTQYF
TRBV7-8	TRBJ2-1	TRBD2	few	TGTGCCAGCAGCCCTGGGGAGGGGATCTACAATGAGCAGTTCTTC	CASSPGEGIYNEQFF
TRBV12-3/TRBV12-4	TRBJ2-1	NA	NA	TGTGCCAGCAGTTCGGACTGGGTTAATGAGCAGTTCTTC	CASSSDWVNEQFF
TRBV7-8	TRBJ1-6	TRBD1	many	TGTGCCAGCAGCTTTGGAGACGGGACAGGGGGTTCCCTTTCACCCCTCCACTTT	CASSFGDGTGGSLSPLHF
TRBV7-6	TRBJ2-3	TRBD2	many	TGTGCCAGCAGCTTCGGGGGGGCCTTCACAGATACGCAGTATTTT	CASSFGGAFTDTQYF
TRBV7-8	TRBJ1-5	NA	many	TGTGCCAGCAGCTTAGACCTGAGCCAACCCCAGCATTTT	CASSLDLSQPQHF
TRBV7-2	TRBJ2-5	TRBD2	many	TGTGCCAGCAGCTTAAATTCGGAACTAGCGGGGGGGCTGGAGACCCAGTACTTC	CASSLNSELAGGLETQYF
TRBV6-2/TRBV6-3	TRBJ2-1	TRBD2	NA	TGTGCCAGCAGTCTTGCTACTAGCGGGGTACACAATGAGCAGTTCTTC	CASSLATSGVHNEQFF
TRBV11-2	TRBJ2-2	NA	NA	TGTGCCAGCAGCTTAGAGGACACAAAGAACACCGGGGAGCTGTTTTTT	CASSLEDTKNTGELFF
TRBV9	TRBJ1-2	NA	NA	TGTGCCAGCAGCGTCAGGCAGGCGGATGGCTACACCTTC	CASSVRQADGYTF
TRBV5-1	TRBJ1-2	NA	NA	TGCGCCAGCAGCTCGGAATTGGCCTATGGCTACACCTTC	CASSSELAYGYTF
TRBV5-5	TRBJ2-1	NA	few	TGTGCCAGCAGTAAGAGGGTACAGATACGAAGTAACAATGAGCAGTTCTTC	CASSKRVQIRSNNEQFF
TRBV7-9	TRBJ2-7	NA	many	TGTGCCAGCAGCTTAGCGGGCAGGCCCTACGAGCAGTACTTC	CASSLAGRPYEQYF
TRBV27	TRBJ2-3	TRBD2	NA	TGTGCCAGCACCCCTAGGTGGCTAGCGGGGGACCATACGCAGTATTTT	CASTPRWLAGDHTQYF
TRBV5-5	TRBJ2-2	NA	NA	TGTGCCAGCAGCCCACACCGGCCGAACACCGGGGAGCTGTTTTTT	CASSPHRPNTGELFF